This T cell receptor beta chain was recovered during a study of T cell responses to AZD1222 COVID-19 vaccine. Using immunoSEQ multiplex PCR, the repertoire was profiled, and TCRdb retains in-frame clones only, with some absent. The sample records tens of thousands of clones, around 87% being singletons. The germline V gene encodes CDR1 LNHDA and CDR2 SQIVND (reference sequence). Trimming took off 3 bases at V and 6 bases at J, with 14 bases between the two ends. This CDR3 contains 14 residues. This clonotype was sampled from an adult who received the AZD1222 COVID-19 vaccine. J is TRBJ1-1 and V is TRBV19; TRBD1 is a possible D gene (6 bases). Sequencing used peripheral blood, obtained 28 days after the second AZD1222 dose. The CDR3 is CASSMGRTVAEAFF. CDR3 DNA sequence: TGTGCCAGTAGTATGGGTAGGACAGTGGCTGAAGCTTTCTTT.